The clone carrying this T cell receptor (beta chain) was counted only a few times. The sample comes from a study of blood T cell repertoires in COVID-19. Study-level background: Sites in the United States, Italy and Spain provided acute and convalescent COVID-19 samples. PBMCs, B-cell-depleted T cells, or T cells were the source of the cDNA or gDNA that made up the material.

Methods used by the authors: For nucleated cells, counts were estimated from reference gene primer amplification. Only in-frame clones appear in the TCRdb table, and some are missing; sequencing was by immunoSEQ multiplex PCR. The V and J calls and the clone size are those of that table, but D and trimming were determined from the DNA. The sample includes under 500,000 clones, roughly nine tenths seen only once; the top ten take roughly 1.1%. Recruitment covered 20 to 25 US areas and drew participants whose ages spanned about 18 to 100 years. The CDR3 has 14 residues. Germline CDR1 is GTSNPN and CDR2 is SVGIG (reference sequence). Trimming at V came to 2 bases and at J to 5 bases, leaving 6 bases not matched to a gene.

The material sequenced was PBMCs or T cells enriched from blood (not recorded which). The J gene is TRBJ1-5, the V gene TRBV30, with TRBD1 matching 7 bases. This clonotype originated in a young man who had recovered from COVID-19. CDR3 region: CAWSPQGPHQPQHF. Written as DNA, the CDR3 is TGTGCCTGGAGTCCACAGGGGCCGCATCAGCCCCAGCATTTT.